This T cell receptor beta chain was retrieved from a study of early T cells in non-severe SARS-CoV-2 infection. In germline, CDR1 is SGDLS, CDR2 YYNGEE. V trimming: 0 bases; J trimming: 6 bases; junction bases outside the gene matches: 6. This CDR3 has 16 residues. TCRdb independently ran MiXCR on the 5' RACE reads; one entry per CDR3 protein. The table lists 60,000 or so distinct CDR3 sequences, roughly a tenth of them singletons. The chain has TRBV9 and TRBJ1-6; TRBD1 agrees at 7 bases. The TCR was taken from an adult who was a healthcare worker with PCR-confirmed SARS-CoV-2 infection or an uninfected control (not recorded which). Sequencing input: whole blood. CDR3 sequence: CASSVGRGPINSPLHF. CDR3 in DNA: TGTGCCAGCAGCGTAGGTAGGGGGCCGATTAATTCACCCCTCCACTTT. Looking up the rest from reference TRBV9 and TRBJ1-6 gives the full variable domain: DSGVTQTPKHLITATGQRVTLRCSPRSGDLSVYWYQQSLDQGLQFLIQYYNGEERAKGNILERFSAQQFPDLHSELNLSSLELGDSALYFCASSVGRGPINSPLHFGNGTRLTVT.